The 25 T cell receptor beta chains in this list originate from one sample, sequenced in a study of early T cells in non-severe SARS-CoV-2 infection. TCRdb re-derived calls from the 5' RACE reads in MiXCR, one entry per CDR3 protein. The profile shows about 22,000 distinct CDR3 sequences, 4.5% to 5% of them singletons. Material: whole blood. The receptors derive from an adult who was a healthcare worker with PCR-confirmed SARS-CoV-2 infection or an uninfected control (not recorded which).

This clonotype was counted between two and nine times. The V gene is TRBV7-6, the J gene TRBJ1-1; D might be TRBD1 (5 bases). CDR3 length: 14 amino acids. V lost 1 base to trimming and J lost 3 bases, with 9 bases between them. CDR1 is SGHVS and CDR2 is FNYEAQ in the germline V gene. The CDR3 here is CASSLGGEDTEAFF. The CDR3, as DNA: TGTGCCAGCAGCTTAGGAGGGGAGGACACTGAAGCTTTCTTT.

This clonotype has at least ten counts. CDR3 sequence reads: CATPVGEQYF. The CDR3 nucleotides are TGTGCCACCCCTGTTGGCGAGCAGTACTTC. The genes are TRBV6-5 and TRBJ2-7; D remains ambiguous. The CDR3 consists of 10 residues. Germline-derived CDR1 and CDR2 are MNHEY and SVGAGI. V lost 10 bases and J lost 6, with 10 bases in between.

This clonotype was picked up a small number of times. The chain carries TRBV7-2 and TRBJ2-1, with 8 positions matching TRBD2. V was pared by 3 bases and J by 9 bases, with 7 bases of the junction left unmatched. The V gene's germline CDR1 is SGHTA and CDR2 FQGNSA. This CDR3 region has 14 residues. The CDR3 DNA sequence: TGTGCCAGCAGCTTTTGGCGGGGGGCCGGTGAGCAGTTCTTC. It encodes CASSFWRGAGEQFF.

This clonotype was counted ten times or more. The chain joins TRBV6-5 to TRBJ2-7; TRBD1 matches 7 bases. CDR3 length equals 13 residues. In germline, CDR1 is MNHEY, CDR2 SVGAGI. V lost 6 bases, J lost 3 bases, and 5 bases stayed unmatched. CDR3 nucleotides: TGTGCCAGCAGCGTGACAGGGAGCTACGAGCAGTACTTC. This codes for CASSVTGSYEQYF.

This clonotype ranks as medium-sized. The chain employs TRBV7-2 and TRBJ2-3, with unresolved D. Deletions cut 5 bases from V and 0 bases from J, with 3 bases between. The CDR3 extends over 12 amino acids. In germline, CDR1 is SGHTA, CDR2 FQGNSA. The CDR3 sequence is CASSPSTDTQYF. The CDR3 DNA reads TGTGCCAGCAGCCCTAGCACAGATACGCAGTATTTT.

The chain has TRBV4-2 and TRBJ2-1, with a weak D call TRBD2 (6 bases). Germline CDR1 reads LGHNA; CDR2 reads YNFKEQ. This CDR3 has 15 amino acids. The germline V and J ends were trimmed by 4 bases and 5 bases, with 15 bases remaining between them. CDR3 sequence reads: CASSRGGALDNEQFF. Written as DNA, the CDR3 is TGTGCCAGCAGCCGAGGCGGGGCTCTGGACAATGAGCAGTTCTTC.

This chain uses TRBV20-1 with TRBJ2-7, with 8 bases fitting TRBD1. J was trimmed by 2 bases and V by 5 bases; bases with no gene match: 5. The length of the CDR3 is 13 residues. The germline CDR1 and CDR2 sequences are DFQATT and SNEGSKA (reference sequence). The CDR3 coding sequence is TGCAGTGCTTTGGGACAGGCCCCCTACGAGCAGTACTTC. This codes for CSALGQAPYEQYF.

This clonotype came up many times. The genes are TRBV7-9 and TRBJ2-3, with TRBD2 identical over 7 bases. This CDR3 is built from 15 residues. The germline V gene has CDR1 SEHNR and CDR2 FQNEAQ (reference sequence). V shed 1 base, J shed 4 bases, and the junction held 5 bases outside the gene matches. The CDR3 region is CASSLGGGGADTQYF. The CDR3 DNA reads as TGTGCCAGCAGCTTAGGCGGGGGAGGCGCAGATACGCAGTATTTT. The entire variable domain, with the rest obtained from reference TRBV7-9 and TRBJ2-3, is as follows: DTGVSQNPRHKITKRGQNVTFRCDPISEHNRLYWYRQTLGQGPEFLTYFQNEAQLEKSRLLSDRFSAERPKGSFSTLEIQRTEQGDSAMYLCASSLGGGGADTQYFGPGTRLTVL.

The table lists this clonotype with many counts. V is TRBV20-1 and J is TRBJ1-6; TRBD1 matches 8 bases. V lost 3 bases and J lost 8; bases outside the gene matches: 3. This CDR3 is built from 13 residues. Germline V gives CDR1 DFQATT, CDR2 SNEGSKA (reference sequence). CDR3 in amino acids: CSASRTGYSPLHF. The CDR3 DNA is TGCAGTGCTAGTCGGACAGGGTATTCACCCCTCCACTTT.

V usage is TRBV27 and J usage is TRBJ1-6; D may be TRBD1 (5 bases). CDR1 and CDR2 from the germline V gene are MNHEY and SMNVEV (reference sequence). The V end was cut by 3 bases, the J end by 14 bases, with 14 bases between. The CDR3 is 13 amino acids. CDR3: CASSFWDPMALHF. The CDR3 coding sequence is TGTGCCAGCAGTTTCTGGGACCCCATGGCCCTCCACTTT.

This clonotype has at least ten counts. V gene TRBV7-3 combines with J gene TRBJ2-1, with 8 bases matching TRBD1. Per germline, CDR1 SGHTA and CDR2 FQGTGA. The CDR3 is 16 residues long. Trimming took 3 bases from V and 1 from J; bases not matched to a gene: 5. Here the CDR3 reads CASSLDTGGSYNEQFF. The CDR3 bases are TGTGCCAGCAGCTTGGACACAGGGGGATCCTACAATGAGCAGTTCTTC.

The rearrangement joins TRBV5-1 to TRBJ2-5; 8 positions agree with TRBD1. Germline assignment: CDR1 SGHRS and CDR2 YFSETQ. The trim removed 2 bases at V and 4 bases at J, leaving 4 bases unmatched. The CDR3 contains 14 residues. The CDR3 region has the DNA TGCGCCAGCAGCTTAGGACAGGGTGGAGAGACCCAGTACTTC. Translated: CASSLGQGGETQYF.

This clonotype occurred many times. The chain combines TRBV28 with TRBJ1-2; no clear D gene. Germline CDR1 MDHEN, CDR2 SYDVKM. Trimming stripped 6 bases from V and 4 bases from J, with 9 bases between. CDR3 length: 12 amino acids. The DNA for the CDR3 is TGTGCCAGCAGCCATAAGAGCTATGGCTACACCTTC. Translated, it gives CASSHKSYGYTF.

This clonotype was observed at least ten times. This chain uses TRBV28 with TRBJ1-1; 7 bases agree with TRBD1. Trimming at V came to 4 bases and at J to 0 bases, leaving 14 bases not matched to a gene. The CDR3 spans 18 residues. From germline, CDR1 is MDHEN and CDR2 SYDVKM. CDR3 amino acids: CASSSLQGPVIMNTEAFF. CDR3 bases: TGTGCCAGCAGTTCCCTACAGGGGCCCGTAATTATGAACACTGAAGCTTTCTTT.

J is TRBJ2-1 and V is TRBV7-2, with 7 bases that match TRBD1. The CDR3 loop spans 16 amino acids. Germline V gene sequence: CDR1 SGHTA, CDR2 FQGNSA. Unmatched junction bases numbered 15, after V lost 1 base and J lost 12 bases. CDR3 residues: CASSLEAWTGGSGQFF. The CDR3 DNA sequence: TGTGCCAGCAGCTTAGAGGCGTGGACAGGCGGGTCAGGGCAGTTCTTC.

This clonotype came up many times. V and J are TRBV7-2 and TRBJ2-3; D unclear. Trimming pared 6 bases from V and 0 bases from J, leaving 13 bases between. The germline V gene has CDR1 SGHTA and CDR2 FQGNSA. The CDR3 contains 15 residues. Here the CDR3 reads CASSNPRRSTDTQYF. The CDR3 region has the DNA TGTGCCAGCAGTAACCCACGTAGGAGCACAGATACGCAGTATTTT.

This clonotype was observed a handful of times. V usage is TRBV6-2 or TRBV6-3 and J usage is TRBJ2-7; D ambiguous. Germline V lookup: CDR1 MNHEY, CDR2 SVGEGT. V dropped 6 bases and J dropped 3 bases, with 12 bases sitting between them. This CDR3 region has 13 residues. The CDR3 loop is CASRNDLYYEQYF. CDR3 coding DNA: TGTGCCAGCAGAAACGACTTGTACTACGAGCAGTACTTC.

This clonotype was observed many times. This chain connects TRBV20-1 to TRBJ2-2; 7 bases are a match to TRBD1. After removal of 6 bases from V and 5 bases from J, the junction contained 9 bases not matched to a gene. From germline, CDR1 is DFQATT and CDR2 SNEGSKA (reference sequence). CDR3 size: 14 residues. CDR3: CSAIRGGLTGELFF. In DNA form, the CDR3 reads TGCAGTGCCATAAGAGGGGGCCTAACCGGGGAGCTGTTTTTT.

This clonotype was observed many times. J is TRBJ1-2 and V is TRBV4-1; D gene ambiguous. Germline CDR1 MGHRA, CDR2 YSYEKL. Trimming pared 1 base from V and 3 bases from J, leaving 6 bases between. This CDR3 contains 13 residues. DNA for the CDR3: TGCGCCAGCAGCCAAGGCGGGGACTATGGCTACACCTTC. Amino acid sequence: CASSQGGDYGYTF.

Ten or more counts support this clonotype. The V and J genes are TRBV19 and TRBJ1-1, with D hard to call. Trimming pared 6 bases from V and 9 bases from J, leaving 14 bases between. This CDR3 comprises 12 residues. CDR1 LNHDA and CDR2 SQIVND come from the germline V gene (reference sequence). The CDR3 reads CASRSTQAKAFF. The CDR3 region has the DNA TGTGCCAGTAGATCGACTCAGGCGAAAGCTTTCTTT.

V usage is TRBV11-3 and J usage is TRBJ2-7; TRBD1 matches 9 bases. The germline CDR1 and CDR2 sequences are SGHNT and YENEEA. The CDR3 spans 15 residues. The V and J ends lost 5 bases and 1 base, in that order; junction bases with no gene match: 6. The CDR3 sequence: CASSPGQGRSYEQYF. CDR3 in DNA: TGTGCCAGCAGCCCCGGACAGGGGAGGTCCTACGAGCAGTACTTC. Variable domain in full (rest from reference TRBV11-3 and TRBJ2-7): EAGVVQSPRYKIIEKKQPVAFWCNPISGHNTLYWYLQNLGQGPELLIRYENEEAVDDSQLPKDRFSAERLKGVDSTLKIQPAELGDSAVYLCASSPGQGRSYEQYFGPGTRLTVT.

This clonotype was found many times. J is TRBJ1-5 and V is TRBV20-1; 7 positions match TRBD1. J lost 1 base, V lost 5 bases, and 5 bases had no gene match. The CDR3 loop spans 14 amino acids. Germline V gives CDR1 DFQATT, CDR2 SNEGSKA (reference sequence). For the CDR3, the DNA is TGCAGTGCTCGAGGGGGCGGGAGCAATCAGCCCCAGCATTTT. Its protein is CSARGGGSNQPQHF.

This clonotype showed up many times. V is TRBV5-1 and J is TRBJ2-1; D ambiguous. This CDR3 region has 15 residues. From germline, CDR1 is SGHRS and CDR2 YFSETQ. V was trimmed by 2 bases and J by 0 bases, leaving 9 bases between them. The CDR3 spells CASSLQDPSYNEQFF. CDR3 DNA: TGCGCCAGCAGCTTACAAGACCCCTCCTACAATGAGCAGTTCTTC.

In its sample, this clonotype was seen many times. The chain is built from TRBV3-1 and TRBJ2-5, with D possibly TRBD2 on 6 matching bases. The CDR3 has 12 residues. Per germline, CDR1 LGHDT and CDR2 YNNKEL (reference sequence). Deletions cut 2 bases from V and 5 bases from J, with 6 bases between. CDR3 protein: CASSQREETQYF. CDR3 coding DNA: TGTGCCAGCAGCCAACGGGAGGAGACCCAGTACTTC.

Many counts were recorded for this clonotype. V usage is TRBV6-2 or TRBV6-3 and J usage is TRBJ1-5; possible D gene TRBD1, 5 bases. This CDR3 is built from 14 residues. The germline CDR1 and CDR2 sequences are MNHEY and SVGEGT. Trimming left V 2 bases short and J 4 bases short, with 9 bases between. The CDR3 sequence is CASSYRTLNQPQHF. The DNA of the CDR3 is TGTGCCAGCAGTTACCGGACACTAAATCAGCCCCAGCATTTT.